Listed below are T cell receptor beta chains from one sample, sequenced in a study of T cells in Graves' hyperthyroidism and ophthalmopathy. TCRdb analysed the multiplex PCR reads with MiXCR anew, one entry per CDR3 protein. Of about 840,000 distinct CDR3 sequences in the sample, 38% were seen once. The sequencing input was blood. These receptors all stem from a man aged 18 to 29 with Graves' hyperthyroidism. The CDR3 runs from the conserved cysteine through the conserved F or W. The order of the fields is J gene, V gene, D gene, clone size, CDR3 protein, CDR3 DNA. D genes are given only for firm matches. Size is stated for part of the rows, as once, few or many counts, or as a class when the clone is expanded.

J gene: TRBJ2-2; V gene: TRBV2; D gene: -; clone size: few; CDR3 protein: CASRKDRNSPHPGELFF; CDR3 DNA: TGTGCCAGCAGGAAAGACAGGAACTCGCCCCACCCCGGGGAGCTGTTTTTT
J gene: TRBJ2-5; V gene: TRBV7-2; D gene: TRBD2; clone size: many; CDR3 protein: CASSLGTSGSETQYF; CDR3 DNA: TGTGCCAGCAGCTTAGGGACTAGCGGGAGTGAGACCCAGTACTTC
J gene: TRBJ1-1; V gene: TRBV4-1; D gene: -; clone size: once; CDR3 protein: CASSLVKGGTEAFF; CDR3 DNA: TGCGCCAGCAGCCTGGTGAAAGGGGGCACTGAAGCTTTCTTT
J gene: TRBJ1-6; V gene: TRBV9; D gene: -; clone size: -; CDR3 protein: CASSSSQGSGSPLHF; CDR3 DNA: TGTGCCAGCAGCTCGAGTCAGGGCAGTGGTTCACCCCTCCACTTT
J gene: TRBJ1-3; V gene: TRBV10-3; D gene: -; clone size: many; CDR3 protein: CAISPLQTDTIYF; CDR3 DNA: TGTGCCATCAGCCCCCTCCAGACGGACACCATATATTTT
J gene: TRBJ1-2; V gene: TRBV5-1; D gene: TRBD1; clone size: -; CDR3 protein: CASSSSGTGGAEGYTF; CDR3 DNA: TGCGCCAGCAGCTCCTCCGGGACAGGGGGCGCGGAGGGCTACACCTTC
J gene: TRBJ2-3; V gene: TRBV7-3; D gene: -; clone size: -; CDR3 protein: CASSLQASGTDTQYF; CDR3 DNA: TGTGCCAGCAGCTTACAAGCGAGTGGCACAGATACGCAGTATTTT
J gene: TRBJ2-7; V gene: TRBV10-3; D gene: -; clone size: -; CDR3 protein: CASSQAASGAYEQYF; CDR3 DNA: TGTGCCAGCAGCCAAGCCGCCTCGGGGGCCTACGAGCAGTACTTC
J gene: TRBJ1-2; V gene: TRBV10-3; D gene: TRBD1; clone size: -; CDR3 protein: CANQGQGAYGYTF; CDR3 DNA: TGTGCCAACCAGGGACAGGGGGCCTATGGCTACACCTTC
J gene: TRBJ2-5; V gene: TRBV5-5; D gene: TRBD2; clone size: -; CDR3 protein: CASRRTSGGSETQHF; CDR3 DNA: TGTGCCAGCAGGCGGACTAGCGGGGGCTCAGAGACCCAGCACTTC
J gene: TRBJ2-7; V gene: TRBV13; D gene: TRBD1; clone size: few; CDR3 protein: CASSFDRVDEQYF; CDR3 DNA: TGTGCCAGCAGCTTCGACAGGGTAGACGAGCAGTACTTC
J gene: TRBJ2-5; V gene: TRBV6-1; D gene: -; clone size: few; CDR3 protein: CASSGGPGGETQYF; CDR3 DNA: TGTGCCAGCAGTGGCGGACCTGGAGGAGAGACCCAGTACTTC
J gene: TRBJ2-7; V gene: TRBV20-1; D gene: -; clone size: -; CDR3 protein: CSASRETSYEQYF; CDR3 DNA: TGCAGTGCTAGTCGGGAGACATCCTACGAGCAGTACTTC
J gene: TRBJ2-5; V gene: TRBV6-5; D gene: TRBD2; clone size: -; CDR3 protein: CASSLAGGLDETQYF; CDR3 DNA: TGTGCCAGCAGCCTAGCGGGGGGGCTCGATGAGACCCAGTACTTC
J gene: TRBJ2-7; V gene: TRBV10-2; D gene: -; clone size: -; CDR3 protein: CASISDQGGGPEQYF; CDR3 DNA: TGCGCCAGCATAAGTGACCAGGGGGGAGGCCCTGAGCAGTACTTC
J gene: TRBJ2-2; V gene: TRBV10-3; D gene: -; clone size: many; CDR3 protein: CAARRDTGELFF; CDR3 DNA: TGTGCCGCGCGTCGAGACACCGGGGAGCTGTTTTTT
J gene: TRBJ2-5; V gene: TRBV7-8; D gene: TRBD2; clone size: -; CDR3 protein: CASSPRSGGSRETQYF; CDR3 DNA: TGTGCCAGCTCACCACGCTCGGGCGGGAGTCGGGAGACCCAGTACTTC
J gene: TRBJ2-7; V gene: TRBV10-3; D gene: TRBD2; clone size: many; CDR3 protein: CAISESLTSGSYEQYF; CDR3 DNA: TGTGCCATCAGTGAGTCCCTGACTAGCGGCTCCTACGAGCAGTACTTC
J gene: TRBJ2-7; V gene: TRBV9; D gene: TRBD1; clone size: -; CDR3 protein: CASSVGIQGPYEQYF; CDR3 DNA: TGTGCCAGCAGCGTAGGAATACAGGGGCCCTACGAGCAGTACTTC
J gene: TRBJ2-5; V gene: TRBV19; D gene: -; clone size: many; CDR3 protein: CASSISRRYQETQYF; CDR3 DNA: TGTGCCAGTAGTATTAGTCGGAGGTACCAAGAGACCCAGTACTTC
J gene: TRBJ2-5; V gene: TRBV6-6; D gene: -; clone size: many; CDR3 protein: CASSYSWETQYF; CDR3 DNA: TGTGCCAGCAGTTACTCGTGGGAGACCCAGTACTTC
J gene: TRBJ2-5; V gene: TRBV6-5; D gene: -; clone size: few; CDR3 protein: CASSYRVRETQYF; CDR3 DNA: TGTGCCAGCAGTTACCGAGTTCGAGAGACCCAGTACTTC
J gene: TRBJ1-1; V gene: TRBV29-1; D gene: -; clone size: many; CDR3 protein: CSVAGMGSMNTEAFF; CDR3 DNA: TGCAGCGTTGCCGGGATGGGAAGCATGAACACTGAAGCTTTCTTT
J gene: TRBJ2-7; V gene: TRBV3-1; D gene: TRBD2; clone size: -; CDR3 protein: CASSQVTSGPYEQYF; CDR3 DNA: TGTGCCAGCAGCCAAGTGACTAGCGGGCCCTACGAGCAGTACTTC
J gene: TRBJ1-1; V gene: TRBV25-1; D gene: -; clone size: -; CDR3 protein: CASLEGTYTEAFF; CDR3 DNA: TGTGCCAGCTTGGAGGGCACCTACACTGAAGCTTTCTTT
J gene: TRBJ1-1; V gene: TRBV7-6; D gene: -; clone size: few; CDR3 protein: CASSRGHADTEAFF; CDR3 DNA: TGTGCCAGCAGCCGGGGACATGCAGACACTGAAGCTTTCTTT
J gene: TRBJ2-2; V gene: TRBV7-8; D gene: TRBD1; clone size: -; CDR3 protein: CASSTGQDGAGELFF; CDR3 DNA: TGTGCCAGCAGCACCGGACAGGATGGGGCCGGGGAGCTGTTTTTT
J gene: TRBJ2-5; V gene: TRBV7-9; D gene: -; clone size: -; CDR3 protein: CASSVTTPGTAEGETQYF; CDR3 DNA: TGTGCCAGCAGCGTTACGACCCCCGGGACGGCTGAGGGTGAGACCCAGTACTTC
J gene: TRBJ1-2; V gene: TRBV7-9; D gene: -; clone size: -; CDR3 protein: CASSLGLGQDYGYTF; CDR3 DNA: TGTGCCAGCAGCTTAGGGTTGGGACAAGACTATGGCTACACCTTC
J gene: TRBJ2-1; V gene: TRBV20-1; D gene: TRBD2; clone size: -; CDR3 protein: CSARDVASGSLDNEQFF; CDR3 DNA: TGCAGTGCTAGAGATGTGGCTAGCGGGAGTCTCGACAATGAGCAGTTCTTC
J gene: TRBJ2-3; V gene: TRBV2; D gene: -; clone size: -; CDR3 protein: CASNPSSTDTQYF; CDR3 DNA: TGTGCCAGCAATCCATCTAGCACAGATACGCAGTATTTT
J gene: TRBJ1-1; V gene: TRBV20-1; D gene: TRBD1; clone size: many; CDR3 protein: CSARRQGDTEAFF; CDR3 DNA: TGCAGTGCAAGAAGACAGGGGGACACTGAAGCTTTCTTT
J gene: TRBJ1-5; V gene: TRBV2; D gene: -; clone size: many; CDR3 protein: CASSERQGNQPQHF; CDR3 DNA: TGTGCCAGCAGTGAAAGGCAGGGCAATCAGCCCCAGCATTTT
J gene: TRBJ2-7; V gene: TRBV6-5; D gene: TRBD2; clone size: -; CDR3 protein: CASAKGTSGRQYF; CDR3 DNA: TGTGCCAGCGCAAAAGGGACTAGCGGGAGACAGTACTTC
J gene: TRBJ2-2; V gene: TRBV20-1; D gene: TRBD2; clone size: -; CDR3 protein: CSARDGGTLDTGELFF; CDR3 DNA: TGCAGTGCTAGAGACGGGGGGACCTTGGACACCGGGGAGCTGTTTTTT
J gene: TRBJ1-3; V gene: TRBV10-3; D gene: TRBD1; clone size: -; CDR3 protein: CAINRQGVNTIYF; CDR3 DNA: TGTGCCATCAATAGACAGGGGGTGAACACCATATATTTT
J gene: TRBJ2-7; V gene: TRBV20-1; D gene: -; clone size: many; CDR3 protein: CSAKAGAYEQYF; CDR3 DNA: TGCAGTGCTAAGGCAGGGGCCTACGAGCAGTACTTC